This note documents a single TCR beta chain sequence. This sample was included in a study of blood T cell repertoires in COVID-19. Study in general: Both acute and convalescent COVID-19 samples were obtained from the United States, Italy and Spain.

Per the germline V gene, CDR1 is MNHNY and CDR2 is SVGAGI (reference sequence). CDR3 length: 11 residues. Trimming pared 7 bases from V and 3 bases from J, leaving 6 bases between. Study processing details: Amplification of reference gene primers provided the estimated nucleated cell counts. Libraries were prepared by immunoSEQ multiplex PCR; TCRdb keeps only in-frame clonotypes and omits some of them. That table gives V, J and clone size, and the DNA gave D and trimming. Counted here are 200,000 to 300,000 clones, approximately 85% occurring once; the ten biggest clones make up over 10%. Sequenced material: peripheral blood. The V and J genes are TRBV6-6 and TRBJ1-1, with unresolved D. This receptor was identified in a woman between 55 and 75 years old with active or convalescent COVID-19. CDR3 amino acids: CASTEYTEAFF. The CDR3 DNA reads TGTGCCAGCACTGAGTACACTGAAGCTTTCTTT.